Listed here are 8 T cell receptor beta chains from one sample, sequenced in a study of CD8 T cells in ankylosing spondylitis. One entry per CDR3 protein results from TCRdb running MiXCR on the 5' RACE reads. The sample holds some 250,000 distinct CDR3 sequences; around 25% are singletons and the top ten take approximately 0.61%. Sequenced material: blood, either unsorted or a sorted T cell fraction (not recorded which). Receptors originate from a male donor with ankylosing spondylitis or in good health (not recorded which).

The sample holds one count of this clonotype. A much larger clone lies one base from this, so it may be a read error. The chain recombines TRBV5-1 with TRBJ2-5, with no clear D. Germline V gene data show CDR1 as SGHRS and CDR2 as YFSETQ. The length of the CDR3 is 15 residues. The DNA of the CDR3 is TGCGCCAGCAGCTTGATAGGCCTATTCCAAGAGACCCAGTGCTTC. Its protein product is CASSLIGLFQETQCF.

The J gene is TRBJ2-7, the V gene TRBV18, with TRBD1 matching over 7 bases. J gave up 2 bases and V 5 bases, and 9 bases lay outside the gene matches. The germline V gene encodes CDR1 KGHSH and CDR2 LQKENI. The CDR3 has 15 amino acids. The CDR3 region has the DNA TGTGCCAGCTCAAACCGACAGGGCCCCGCCTACGAGCAGTACTTC. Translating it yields CASSNRQGPAYEQYF.

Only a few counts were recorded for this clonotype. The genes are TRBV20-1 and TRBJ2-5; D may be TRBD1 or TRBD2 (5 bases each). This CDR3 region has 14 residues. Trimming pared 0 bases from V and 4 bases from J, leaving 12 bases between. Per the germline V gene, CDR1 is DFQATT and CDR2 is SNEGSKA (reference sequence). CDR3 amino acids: CSARDRRGAETQYF. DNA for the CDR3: TGCAGTGCTAGAGATCGTCGGGGCGCAGAGACCCAGTACTTC.

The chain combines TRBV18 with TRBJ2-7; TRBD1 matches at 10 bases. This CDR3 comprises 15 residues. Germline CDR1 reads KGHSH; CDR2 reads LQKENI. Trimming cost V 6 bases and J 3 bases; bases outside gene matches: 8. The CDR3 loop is CASSAGQGEVYEQYF. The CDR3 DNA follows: TGTGCCAGCTCGGCCGGACAGGGGGAGGTCTACGAGCAGTACTTC.

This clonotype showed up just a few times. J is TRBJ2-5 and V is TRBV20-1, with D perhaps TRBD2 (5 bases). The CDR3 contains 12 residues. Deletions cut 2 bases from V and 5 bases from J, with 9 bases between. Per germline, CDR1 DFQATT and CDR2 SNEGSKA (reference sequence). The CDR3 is CSARSSLETQYF. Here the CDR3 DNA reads TGCAGTGCTAGATCTAGCTTGGAGACCCAGTACTTC.

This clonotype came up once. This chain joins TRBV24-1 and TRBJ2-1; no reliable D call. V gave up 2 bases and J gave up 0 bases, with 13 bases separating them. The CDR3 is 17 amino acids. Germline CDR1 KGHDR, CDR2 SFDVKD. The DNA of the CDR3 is TGTGCCACCAGTGATTCCTCCTACTTAAGCTCCTACAATGAGCAGTTCTTC. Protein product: CATSDSSYLSSYNEQFF.

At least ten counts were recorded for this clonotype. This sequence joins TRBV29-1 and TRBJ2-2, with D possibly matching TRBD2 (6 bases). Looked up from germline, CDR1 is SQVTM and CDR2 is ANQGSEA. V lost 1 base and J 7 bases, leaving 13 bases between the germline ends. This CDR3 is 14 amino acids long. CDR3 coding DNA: TGCAGCGTTGAAGGGATGTGGGAGGACGGGGAGCTGTTTTTT. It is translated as CSVEGMWEDGELFF.

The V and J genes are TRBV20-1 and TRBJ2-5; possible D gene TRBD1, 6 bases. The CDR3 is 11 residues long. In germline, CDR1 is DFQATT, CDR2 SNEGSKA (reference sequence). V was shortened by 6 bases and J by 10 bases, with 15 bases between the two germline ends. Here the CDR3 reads CSAGAADSQYF. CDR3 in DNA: TGCAGTGCCGGAGCCGCGGACAGCCAGTACTTC.